The rows below give T cell receptor beta chains drawn from one sample of a study of shared clonotypes between healthy human individuals. Profiled with immunoSEQ multiplex PCR; TCRdb holds only in-frame clones, not every one. The data contain 550,000 to 850,000 clones, over 60% of them singletons. Sequencing was carried out using memory CD4+ T cells sorted from blood. The receptor set was obtained from a woman in her 30s in good health. The CDR3 runs from the conserved cysteine through the conserved F or W. The order of the fields is CDR3 protein, CDR3 DNA, clone size, J gene, V gene, D gene. D genes are given only for firm matches. Only part of the rows carry a size: once, few, many, or a class if the clone is expanded.

CDR3: CASSEFVGTGELFF
DNA: TGTGCCAGCAGTGAATTTGTGGGCACCGGGGAGCTGTTTTTT
size: few
J: TRBJ2-2
V: TRBV25-1
D: NA

CDR3: CASSKGQGAGSPLHF
DNA: TGTGCCAGCAGCAAAGGACAGGGGGCTGGTTCACCCCTCCACTTT
size: NA
J: TRBJ1-6
V: TRBV6-6
D: TRBD1

CDR3: CASSITTSGITGELFF
DNA: TGTGCCAGCAGTATCACGACTAGCGGGATCACCGGGGAGCTGTTTTTT
size: NA
J: TRBJ2-2
V: TRBV2
D: TRBD2

CDR3: CASSERASYNEQFF
DNA: TGTGCCAGCTCCGAGCGGGCATCCTACAATGAGCAGTTCTTC
size: NA
J: TRBJ2-1
V: TRBV6-5
D: NA

CDR3: CASSRRGLEQFF
DNA: TGTGCCAGCAGCCGCCGGGGCCTTGAGCAGTTCTTC
size: NA
J: TRBJ2-1
V: TRBV27
D: NA

CDR3: CASSRPPGRGGYYGYTF
DNA: TGTGCCAGCAGCCGACCGCCGGGCAGGGGGGGATACTATGGCTACACCTTC
size: NA
J: TRBJ1-2
V: TRBV11-3
D: TRBD1

CDR3: CASRQQGDSYEQYF
DNA: TGTGCCAGCAGACAACAGGGAGACTCCTACGAGCAGTACTTC
size: many
J: TRBJ2-7
V: TRBV11-2
D: NA

CDR3: CASRLQGSSGSPLHF
DNA: TGTGCCAGCAGACTACAGGGATCGAGTGGGTCACCCCTCCACTTT
size: NA
J: TRBJ1-6
V: TRBV2
D: NA

CDR3: CAISRQGGEKLFF
DNA: TGTGCCATCAGCCGACAGGGAGGCGAAAAACTGTTTTTT
size: NA
J: TRBJ1-4
V: TRBV10-3
D: TRBD1

CDR3: CASSLERGVRGDASGNTIYF
DNA: TGCGCCAGCAGCTTGGAGAGAGGGGTCAGGGGCGACGCCTCTGGAAACACCATATATTTT
size: few
J: TRBJ1-3
V: TRBV5-1
D: NA

CDR3: CATSRDHQTETQYF
DNA: TGTGCCACCAGCAGAGATCATCAAACGGAGACCCAGTACTTC
size: NA
J: TRBJ2-5
V: TRBV15
D: NA

CDR3: CASSFMSGLSTDTQYF
DNA: TGTGCCAGCAGCTTTATGAGCGGGCTTAGCACAGATACGCAGTATTTT
size: NA
J: TRBJ2-3
V: TRBV5-4
D: NA

CDR3: CASPPQRENTGELFF
DNA: TGTGCCAGCCCCCCCCAGCGGGAAAACACCGGGGAGCTGTTTTTT
size: NA
J: TRBJ2-2
V: TRBV7-9
D: TRBD2

CDR3: CASSYSGTGEYEQYF
DNA: TGTGCCAGCAGTTACTCCGGGACAGGGGAGTACGAGCAGTACTTC
size: many
J: TRBJ2-7
V: TRBV6-5
D: TRBD1

CDR3: CASSFDSSGKLFF
DNA: TGTGCCAGCAGCTTCGACAGCTCTGGGAAACTGTTTTTT
size: NA
J: TRBJ1-4
V: TRBV5-6
D: NA

CDR3: CASSPTGGSRGTDTQYF
DNA: TGTGCCAGCTCACCCACGGGTGGCTCAAGAGGAACAGATACGCAGTATTTT
size: NA
J: TRBJ2-3
V: TRBV18
D: NA

CDR3: CASIDKGTAGVFGNQPQHF
DNA: TGTGCCAGTATAGACAAGGGGACAGCCGGGGTGTTTGGCAATCAGCCCCAGCATTTT
size: NA
J: TRBJ1-5
V: TRBV19
D: TRBD1

CDR3: CASTLGLAGVGELFF
DNA: TGTGCCAGCACCCTGGGACTAGCGGGAGTCGGGGAGCTGTTTTTT
size: few
J: TRBJ2-2
V: TRBV27
D: TRBD2

CDR3: CASTSDGNEQFF
DNA: TGTGCCAGCACCTCCGACGGCAATGAGCAGTTCTTC
size: NA
J: TRBJ2-1
V: TRBV2
D: NA

CDR3: CATTPYEGFSAKNIQYF
DNA: TGTGCCACCACCCCCTATGAGGGGTTCTCAGCCAAAAACATTCAGTACTTC
size: NA
J: TRBJ2-4
V: TRBV10-3
D: NA

CDR3: CAISESRNQETQYF
DNA: TGTGCCATCAGTGAGTCGCGGAACCAAGAGACCCAGTACTTC
size: NA
J: TRBJ2-5
V: TRBV10-3
D: NA

CDR3: CASSARLAGVGEQFF
DNA: TGTGCCAGCAGCGCCCGACTAGCGGGGGTGGGGGAGCAGTTCTTC
size: few
J: TRBJ2-1
V: TRBV9
D: TRBD2

CDR3: CASSLDLGSRTEAFF
DNA: TGCGCCAGCAGCTTGGATCTGGGAAGTAGGACTGAAGCTTTCTTT
size: once
J: TRBJ1-1
V: TRBV5-1
D: NA

CDR3: CASSGLRAQDTEAFF
DNA: TGTGCCAGTAGTGGGTTAAGGGCGCAGGACACTGAAGCTTTCTTT
size: once
J: TRBJ1-1
V: TRBV19
D: NA

CDR3: CASIWDRNTGELFF
DNA: TGTGCCAGCATCTGGGACAGAAACACCGGGGAGCTGTTTTTT
size: NA
J: TRBJ2-2
V: TRBV6-1
D: TRBD1

CDR3: CASNWDTGELFF
DNA: TGTGCCAGCAACTGGGACACCGGGGAGCTGTTTTTT
size: NA
J: TRBJ2-2
V: TRBV2
D: NA

CDR3: CASGLSGSVIETQYF
DNA: TGTGCCAGCGGCCTTAGCGGGAGTGTGATAGAAACGCAGTATTTT
size: NA
J: TRBJ2-3
V: TRBV2
D: TRBD2

CDR3: CASSLSPTAYEQYF
DNA: TGTGCCAGCAGTTTATCCCCCACCGCCTACGAGCAGTACTTC
size: NA
J: TRBJ2-7
V: TRBV28
D: NA

CDR3: CASSPAGTEKLFF
DNA: TGTGCCAGCAGCCCCGCGGGGACTGAAAAACTGTTTTTT
size: NA
J: TRBJ1-4
V: TRBV13
D: NA

CDR3: CASSSGYQETQYF
DNA: TGTGCCAGCAGCTCTGGCTACCAAGAGACCCAGTACTTC
size: once
J: TRBJ2-5
V: TRBV5-6
D: NA